This T cell receptor beta chain was captured by sequencing in a study of T-cell reconstitution after alpha-beta-depleted transplantation in children. This clonotype has more than one count but fewer than ten. Unique molecular identifiers tagged the TCRbeta library. A single record per CDR3 protein comes from TCRdb applying MiXCR to the PCR reads. The sample has roughly 90,000 distinct CDR3 sequences; about 12% are singletons. Trimming took 6 bases from V and 7 from J, leaving 13 bases between them. This CDR3 has 13 residues. Germline loops: CDR1 SGHKS, CDR2 YYEKEE (reference sequence). The chain uses TRBV5-5 and TRBJ1-4, with unresolved D. The source material was PBMCs from the stem cell graft donor, sampled from the stem cell graft. The source of this sequence is a human donor who donated a stem cell graft to a child with inherited bone marrow failure. The CDR3 region has the DNA TGTGCCAGCAAGAGGGATGGGTCTGAAAAACTGTTTTTT. Translated, it gives CASKRDGSEKLFF.